Sequencing of this T cell receptor beta chain was carried out in a study of early T cells in non-severe SARS-CoV-2 infection. Findings and limits, study-wide: VDJdb-based annotation leaned toward anti-spike CD8 responses and missed private and CD4 specificities.

Unique molecular identifiers tagged individual cDNA molecules. TCRdb re-called the 5' RACE reads through MiXCR, storing one row per CDR3 protein. The table has 39,000 or so distinct CDR3 sequences, 5.5% seen once; the top ten hold 3.5% to 4.5%. The junction had 10 bases not matched to a gene; V was cut back by 4 bases and J by 7 bases. The CDR3 totals 14 residues. The germline V gene has CDR1 LNHNV and CDR2 YYDKDF (reference sequence). This clonotype was recorded many times. As yet, its antigen is unknown. The clonotype was recovered from an adult who was a healthcare worker with PCR-confirmed SARS-CoV-2 infection or an uninfected control (not recorded which). Sequencing used whole blood, obtained at baseline. The chain links TRBV15 to TRBJ2-7; 7 bases map to TRBD1. The CDR3 here is CATSIEDRRGEQYF. DNA for the CDR3: TGTGCCACCAGCATAGAGGACAGGCGCGGGGAGCAGTACTTC.